A selection of T cell receptor beta chains follows, all from one sample in a study of T-cell reconstitution after alpha-beta-depleted transplantation in children. TCRdb analysed the PCR reads with MiXCR anew, one entry per CDR3 protein. The data contain 200,000 to 250,000 distinct CDR3 sequences, roughly 10% of them singletons. This sample comprised PBMCs from the stem cell graft donor, obtained from the stem cell graft. The origin of the receptors is a human donor who donated a stem cell graft to a child with acute lymphoblastic leukemia. The conserved cysteine and the conserved F or W are not part of the CDR3 here. Rows give clone size only sometimes, using once, few, many, or a class for an expanded clone.

TRBV29-1,TRBJ2-5,many,SVFAKETQY
TRBV20-1,TRBJ2-5,NA,SVESSGGIETQY
TRBV12-3/TRBV12-4,TRBJ1-4,NA,ASSFGALKDEKLF
TRBV20-1,TRBJ2-5,many,SASAVLSWETQY
TRBV7-8,TRBJ2-5,many,ACGPSETQY
TRBV5-1,TRBJ1-1,NA,ASSLITSNTEAF
TRBV25-1,TRBJ1-5,NA,ASSDRDGNNQPQH
TRBV20-1,TRBJ1-2,NA,SARDRRINYGYT
TRBV15,TRBJ2-6,NA,ATSNPGPSGANVLT
TRBV5-4,TRBJ1-2,many,ASSLFGGGGYT
TRBV12-3/TRBV12-4,TRBJ2-1,NA,ASSVGDRGYEQF
TRBV6-2/TRBV6-3,TRBJ2-4,few,ASTSRTVSDIQY
TRBV6-5,TRBJ2-3,many,ASSYSARDTQY
TRBV5-1,TRBJ2-7,NA,ASRRTADSYEQY
TRBV24-1,TRBJ2-3,many,ATSDPGTVDTQY
TRBV6-5,TRBJ1-6,NA,ASSYEDRGYGNSPLH
TRBV11-2,TRBJ1-2,NA,ASSLDRGENYGYT
TRBV18,TRBJ2-5,NA,ASSPDGGAGTQY
TRBV9,TRBJ1-2,NA,ASSVGAEANYGYT
TRBV20-1,TRBJ2-7,few,SASSGQGNYEQY
TRBV20-1,TRBJ1-4,NA,SAYLLGTTNEKLF
TRBV7-2,TRBJ2-7,many,ASSFGQGYEQY
TRBV30,TRBJ1-2,few,ACRQYGYT
TRBV5-1,TRBJ2-2,NA,ASSTGTGTRRYTGELF
TRBV18,TRBJ2-3,few,ASSPTLGVSTDTQY